These 31 T cell receptor beta chains came from one sample sequenced in a study of cytomegalovirus exposure and HLA in healthy donors. Sequencing was performed with immunoSEQ multiplex PCR; in TCRdb, only in-frame clones are kept and a portion is missing. The sample lists 220,000 or so clones; approximately 80% were seen once. The sequencing input was PBMCs. These receptors all come from a woman under 40 in good health and CMV-seropositive.

This chain uses TRBV28 with TRBJ1-4; D unclear. Trimming cost V 6 bases and J 0 bases, with 11 bases left between them. The CDR3 covers 15 residues. Germline V CDR1 and CDR2: MDHEN, SYDVKM. The CDR3 DNA follows: TGTGCCAGCAGAAGGAGGGATCCAACTAATGAAAAACTGTTTTTT. Residues: CASRRRDPTNEKLFF.

The chain joins TRBV7-2 to TRBJ2-2, with 7 nucleotides matching TRBD2. V lost 2 bases to trimming and J lost 6 bases; unmatched junction nucleotides: 18. This CDR3 contains 19 residues. Looked up from germline, CDR1 is SGHTA and CDR2 is FQGNSA. The CDR3 sequence is CASSLFGVVGREYPGELFF. The CDR3 DNA is TGTGCCAGCAGCTTATTCGGCGTTGTGGGGCGGGAGTATCCCGGGGAGCTGTTTTTT.

This sequence joins TRBV29-1 and TRBJ2-2; D gene unclear. Germline V CDR1 and CDR2: SQVTM, ANQGSEA. The CDR3 extends over 14 amino acids. V was clipped by 8 bases and J by 1 base, with 14 bases between them. The CDR3 is CSPCIEQNTGELFF. CDR3 coding DNA: TGCAGCCCTTGTATTGAACAGAACACCGGGGAGCTGTTTTTT.

J is TRBJ1-2 and V is TRBV6-1, with TRBD1 identical over 9 bases. CDR3 length: 12 amino acids. Germline lookup yields CDR1 MNHNS and CDR2 SASEGT. Trimming took 6 bases from V and 8 from J; bases not matched to a gene: 4. The CDR3 nucleotides read TGTGCCAGCAGACAGGGGGCTCTCGGCTACACCTTC. It specifies CASRQGALGYTF.

This clone was recorded a few times. One junction end disagrees with the germline gene, perhaps due to a read error. V gene TRBV7-8 combines with J gene TRBJ1-2; D may be TRBD1 (5 bases). The CDR3 is made up of 14 amino acids. Germline V lookup: CDR1 SGHVS, CDR2 FQNEAQ. The chain's CDR3 is CASSFSGTAYDYTF. As DNA, the CDR3 is TGTGCCAGCAGCTTTTCCGGGACTGCCTATGACTACACCTTC.

This clone occurred a few times. The gene calls are TRBV27 and TRBJ2-7; D is possibly TRBD1 (5 bases). This CDR3 has 14 amino acids. The V gene lost 8 bases and the J gene lost 4 bases, with 18 bases spanning the gap. Germline assignment: CDR1 MNHEY and CDR2 SMNVEV (reference sequence). CDR3 coding DNA: TGTGCCAGCTTGCAGGGATCCCTGGGTTACGAGCAGTACTTC. This gives the protein CASLQGSLGYEQYF.

The chain combines TRBV27 with TRBJ1-5; perhaps TRBD1 as D (6 bases). Germline CDR1 is MNHEY and CDR2 is SMNVEV (reference sequence). Trimming pared 0 bases from V and 5 bases from J, leaving 17 bases between. The CDR3 has 17 residues. CDR3: CASSLSTGLHKDQPQHF. CDR3 bases: TGTGCCAGCAGTTTATCGACAGGACTCCATAAGGATCAGCCCCAGCATTTT.

The chain is built from TRBV5-3 and TRBJ2-7; no clear D. TRBV5-3 is given ORF status, its function remaining uncertain. This CDR3 spans 14 amino acids. V was trimmed by 0 bases and J by 5 bases, leaving 12 bases between them. This chain's CDR3 is CARSLAPFEDEQYF. In DNA, the CDR3 is TGTGCCAGAAGCTTGGCACCGTTCGAGGACGAGCAGTACTTC.

V is TRBV28 and J is TRBJ1-2; D is perhaps TRBD1 (6 bases). CDR1 and CDR2 from the germline V gene are MDHEN and SYDVKM. This CDR3 is 14 amino acids long. Trimming shortened V by 5 bases and J by 8 bases, and 18 bases separated the two germline ends. CDR3 DNA sequence: TGTGCCAGCAGTAATACAGGGATTTTAAGCGGCTACACCTTC. Translated: CASSNTGILSGYTF.

CDR3 region: CASSQEDFSSYEQYF. CDR3 DNA sequence: TGCGCCAGCAGCCAAGAGGACTTCTCCTCCTACGAGCAGTACTTC. This chain joins TRBV4-1 and TRBJ2-7; weak D call: TRBD2 (5 bases). Between the trimmed V and J ends, which lost 0 bases and 0 bases, there was a span of 9 bases. Germline lookup yields CDR1 MGHRA and CDR2 YSYEKL. The CDR3 consists of 15 residues.

This clone was detected many times. The chain recombines TRBV28 with TRBJ1-2; 7 bases are a match to TRBD1. Germline V gene lookup returns CDR1 MDHEN and CDR2 SYDVKM. The ends lost 5 bases at V and 7 bases at J; junction bases unmatched: 13. This CDR3 is 15 amino acids long. The CDR3 loop is CASSPNQETGSGYTF. The CDR3 DNA reads TGTGCCAGCAGTCCGAACCAGGAGACAGGGAGTGGCTACACCTTC.

This chain joins TRBV27 and TRBJ1-5, with D tentatively TRBD1 (5 bases). The length of the CDR3 is 13 residues. V was shortened by 6 bases and J by 9 bases, with 15 bases between the two germline ends. CDR1 is MNHEY, CDR2 SMNVEV, per germline (reference sequence). The CDR3: CASRLQVLSPQHF. CDR3 DNA sequence: TGTGCCAGCAGATTACAGGTACTATCGCCCCAGCATTTT.

This sequence joins TRBV13 and TRBJ2-4; D not certain. The ends were cut back, 2 bases at V and 4 bases at J, with 0 bases in the middle. The CDR3 is made up of 11 amino acids. CDR1 is PRHDT and CDR2 is FYEKMQ in the germline V gene (reference sequence). In nucleotides, the CDR3 is TGTGCCAGCAGCTTAAAAAACATTCAGTACTTC. It yields the protein CASSLKNIQYF.

The J gene is TRBJ1-1, the V gene TRBV4-1; D gene unclear. Germline CDR1 MGHRA, CDR2 YSYEKL. With 1 base removed from V and 4 bases from J, the gap between germline ends came to 13 bases. This CDR3 contains 15 residues. The CDR3 DNA sequence: TGCGCCAGCAGCCAAGTCGACAAGTTAAGCACTGAAGCTTTCTTT. Encoded protein: CASSQVDKLSTEAFF.

This clone appeared a single time. Other DNA variants within this sample encode the same CDR3. The V and J genes are TRBV27 and TRBJ2-1; weak D call: TRBD2 (5 bases). Germline assignment: CDR1 MNHEY and CDR2 SMNVEV (reference sequence). The ends were cut back, 3 bases at V and 0 bases at J, with 9 bases in the middle. CDR3 length: 15 amino acids. The DNA of the CDR3 is TGTGCCAGCAGTTTCGGGGTTAGCTCCTACAATGAGCAGTTCTTC. As protein: CASSFGVSSYNEQFF.

The genes are TRBV5-1 and TRBJ2-5; D is perhaps TRBD1 (6 bases). Germline lookup yields CDR1 SGHRS and CDR2 YFSETQ. With 5 bases removed from V and 5 bases from J, the gap between germline ends came to 13 bases. The CDR3 has 13 amino acids. The CDR3 here is CASSFAGVETQYF. CDR3 nucleotide sequence: TGCGCCAGCAGTTTTGCAGGGGTGGAGACCCAGTACTTC.

The chain links TRBV9 to TRBJ2-2, with 14 bases matching TRBD2. V gave up 0 bases and J gave up 3 bases; unmatched junction bases: 7. The germline V gene encodes CDR1 SGDLS and CDR2 YYNGEE. The CDR3 is 19 amino acids. CDR3 region: CASSVEGGLAGAHTGELFF. The DNA for the CDR3 is TGTGCCAGCAGCGTAGAAGGGGGACTAGCGGGAGCGCACACCGGGGAGCTGTTTTTT.

This clone has just one count. The chain employs TRBV11-2 and TRBJ1-2; the match to TRBD1 covers 7 bases. V lost 5 bases, J lost 4 bases, and 10 bases stayed unmatched. This CDR3 has 15 residues. Germline values: CDR1 SGHAT, CDR2 FQNNGV. The CDR3, as DNA: TGTGCCAGCAGCCCCCGGGGAGGGGGCATCTATGGCTACACCTTC. Translation gives CASSPRGGGIYGYTF.

At least ten counts were recorded for this clone. The rearrangement links TRBV7-9 to TRBJ1-2; D gene ambiguous. The CDR3 is 12 residues long. With 4 bases removed from V and 4 bases from J, the gap between germline ends came to 7 bases. Germline-derived CDR1 and CDR2 are SEHNR and FQNEAQ (reference sequence). The CDR3 protein is CASSSGLYGYTF. Here the CDR3 DNA reads TGTGCCAGCAGCTCCGGTCTCTATGGCTACACCTTC.

The J gene is TRBJ1-2, the V gene TRBV30; D possibly corresponds to TRBD1 (5 bases). The germline V gene encodes CDR1 GTSNPN and CDR2 SVGIG (reference sequence). The CDR3 has 18 residues. The V end was cut by 1 base, the J end by 3 bases, with 24 bases between. DNA of the CDR3: TGTGCCTGGAGTGCCCCGGGACCATGGCTTAGAAGTGACTATGGCTACACCTTC. Translating gives CAWSAPGPWLRSDYGYTF.

The chain has TRBV5-1 and TRBJ1-1; TRBD1 is a possible D gene (5 bases). Germline CDR1 SGHRS, CDR2 YFSETQ. This CDR3 spans 15 amino acids. V was shortened by 4 bases and J by 0 bases, with 13 bases between the two germline ends. The CDR3 DNA is TGCGCCAGCAGCACGGACATCCAGATGAACACTGAAGCTTTCTTT. It yields the protein CASSTDIQMNTEAFF. Full variable domain (rest looked up from reference TRBV5-1 and TRBJ1-1): KAGVTQTPRYLIKTRGQQVTLSCSPISGHRSVSWYQQTPGQGLQFLFEYFSETQRNKGNFPGRFSGRQFSNSRSEMNVSTLELGDSALYLCASSTDIQMNTEAFFGQGTRLTVV.

The chain couples TRBV27 to TRBJ1-1, with D possibly being TRBD1 (5 bases). Trimming cost V 5 bases and J 0 bases, with 13 bases left between them. The length of the CDR3 is 15 residues. Per the germline V gene, CDR1 is MNHEY and CDR2 is SMNVEV (reference sequence). CDR3 coding DNA: TGTGCCAGCAGTACCTCGGGACTATTGAACACTGAAGCTTTCTTT. Protein product: CASSTSGLLNTEAFF.

The rearrangement uses TRBV14 and TRBJ2-2; a possible D gene is TRBD2 (5 bases). The germline CDR1 and CDR2 sequences are SGHDN and FVKESK. Trimming removed 8 bases from V and 10 bases from J, with 14 bases in between. CDR3 length: 12 amino acids. Written as DNA, the CDR3 is TGTGCCAGCGGAACTAGTGGGGTGGAGCTGTTTTTT. Translation gives CASGTSGVELFF.

The chain joins TRBV7-6 to TRBJ2-7; possibly TRBD2 for D (6 bases). The CDR3 loop spans 13 amino acids. Germline values: CDR1 SGHVS, CDR2 FNYEAQ. Deletions cut 2 bases from V and 6 bases from J, with 11 bases between. In nucleotides, the CDR3 is TGTGCCAGCAGCTTAAGCAGGGACTCCGAGCAGTACTTC. Translation: CASSLSRDSEQYF.

As regards this clone: This sample includes further DNA sequences coding for the same CDR3. The chain employs TRBV9 and TRBJ2-7; possible D gene TRBD2, 5 bases. This CDR3 is 14 amino acids long. Trimming took 0 bases from V and 1 from J, leaving 8 bases between them. Germline-derived CDR1 and CDR2 are SGDLS and YYNGEE. In nucleotides, the CDR3 is TGTGCCAGCAGCGTAGGTGGGAGTTCCTACGAGCAGTACTTC. Protein: CASSVGGSSYEQYF.

The chain recombines TRBV27 with TRBJ1-5; a possible D gene is TRBD1 (6 bases). The CDR3 has 15 residues. V dropped 5 bases and J dropped 6 bases, with 17 bases sitting between them. The germline gives CDR1 MNHEY, CDR2 SMNVEV (reference sequence). This CDR3 reads CASSQFSGDSQPQHF. CDR3 nucleotides: TGTGCCAGCAGTCAATTCTCAGGGGATTCTCAGCCCCAGCATTTT.

This chain joins TRBV9 and TRBJ1-2; 7 bases line up with TRBD1. V gave up 2 bases and J gave up 5 bases; unmatched junction bases: 3. Germline V lookup: CDR1 SGDLS, CDR2 YYNGEE. This CDR3 has 13 amino acids. The CDR3 spells CASSVQGGYGYTF. The CDR3 nucleotides are TGTGCCAGCAGCGTCCAGGGGGGGTATGGCTACACCTTC.

This clone has more than one count but fewer than ten. The chain uses TRBV9 and TRBJ2-7, with unresolved D. The germline V and J ends were trimmed by 0 bases and 6 bases, with 10 bases remaining between them. There are 13 residues in the CDR3. The germline gives CDR1 SGDLS, CDR2 YYNGEE. The CDR3 region is CASSVGQLGEQYF. The CDR3 DNA reads TGTGCCAGCAGCGTAGGGCAGCTTGGCGAGCAGTACTTC.

This rearrangement joins TRBV27 to TRBJ1-2; D gene uncertain. Trimming shortened V by 6 bases and J by 4 bases, and 12 bases separated the two germline ends. Germline V CDR1 and CDR2: MNHEY, SMNVEV (reference sequence). The CDR3 is 13 amino acids. DNA of the CDR3: TGTGCCAGCAGGCCCCGAGCTCCCTATGGCTACACCTTC. Translated: CASRPRAPYGYTF.

Concerning this clone itself: Other DNA sequences in this sample translate to the same CDR3. This chain links TRBV27 with TRBJ2-1; 9 bases are shared with TRBD1. CDR3 length: 13 residues. The V gene end was trimmed by 5 bases and the J gene end by 7 bases; junction bases not matched to a gene: 3. CDR1 and CDR2 from the germline V gene are MNHEY and SMNVEV (reference sequence). CDR3 in DNA: TGTGCCAGCAGTCCCGGGACAGGGAATGAGCAGTTCTTC. Residues: CASSPGTGNEQFF.

J is TRBJ2-4 and V is TRBV28; 7 bases agree with TRBD2. The CDR3 is made up of 15 amino acids. CDR1 and CDR2 (germline): MDHEN, SYDVKM. The ends lost 2 bases at V and 8 bases at J; junction bases unmatched: 9. CDR3 amino acids: CASSLVDRGRDIQYF. CDR3 DNA sequence: TGTGCCAGCAGTTTAGTTGATCGGGGGAGGGACATTCAGTACTTC.